Listed below are T cell receptor beta chains from one sample, sequenced in a study of T cell responses to AZD1222 COVID-19 vaccine. The table came from immunoSEQ multiplex PCR; TCRdb's copy has only in-frame clones and leaves some out. The sample consists of about 180,000 clones, 85% to 90% of them appearing once. Sequences were derived from peripheral blood, sampled 28 days after the second AZD1222 dose. These receptors all stem from an adult who received the AZD1222 COVID-19 vaccine. Each CDR3 is given with its conserved first and last residue. A D gene is named only where the DNA matches it firmly. Some rows have no size entry. The others give once, few or many, or a class for an expanded clone.

D,size,V,J,CDR3
TRBD1,NA,TRBV7-9,TRBJ2-2,CASNPQGPGELFF
NA,few,TRBV6-9,TRBJ1-5,CASRPRDYSGVQPQHF
NA,once,TRBV29-1,TRBJ1-1,CSVGGWNTEAFF
NA,NA,TRBV30,TRBJ1-2,CAWSQGHYGYTF
TRBD1,NA,TRBV28,TRBJ1-2,CASSAGTGYGYTF
NA,NA,TRBV7-2,TRBJ2-1,CASSRVFGIDEQFF
NA,NA,TRBV30,TRBJ2-3,CAWSVLEGDTQYF
NA,NA,TRBV2,TRBJ2-3,CASSEGGTQYF
NA,few,TRBV10-3,TRBJ1-1,CAISVGGGTEAFF
NA,NA,TRBV7-9,TRBJ1-5,CASSLSSYKINQPQHF
NA,NA,TRBV5-8,TRBJ2-1,CASSLAWDTEYNEQFF
TRBD1,NA,TRBV2,TRBJ2-6,CASSGQGAWGANVLTF
TRBD1,NA,TRBV6-4,TRBJ1-2,CASSFGIQGSYGYTF
NA,NA,TRBV5-1,TRBJ2-1,CASSSTPSSYNEQFF
NA,NA,TRBV29-1,TRBJ2-5,CSVDAGNQETQYF
NA,once,TRBV6-5,TRBJ2-2,CASSLSNTGELFF
NA,NA,TRBV9,TRBJ1-1,CASSVGEGVGNTEAFF
NA,NA,TRBV28,TRBJ1-1,CASSLLDGTAFF
TRBD1,NA,TRBV28,TRBJ2-7,CASSLVRTGAEQYF
NA,NA,TRBV30,TRBJ1-3,CAWSPGAGNTIYF
TRBD1,once,TRBV28,TRBJ2-7,CASQGDRGGYEQYF
NA,once,TRBV6-5,TRBJ1-4,CASRLTGSNEKLFF
TRBD1,NA,TRBV2,TRBJ2-7,CASSVMDRVVEYEQYF
TRBD2,NA,TRBV6-5,TRBJ2-7,CASTKGLAGYEQYF
NA,once,TRBV4-3,TRBJ2-7,CASSRAPREREQYF
NA,few,TRBV15,TRBJ1-1,CATSRPRSEAFF
TRBD2,NA,TRBV19,TRBJ2-7,CASSMALAAYEQYF
NA,NA,TRBV30,TRBJ2-2,CAWRGTTPGELFF
TRBD2,NA,TRBV30,TRBJ2-1,CAWSDQGTSLGNEQFF
NA,NA,TRBV12-3/TRBV12-4,TRBJ2-1,CASSLGNEQFF
TRBD2,NA,TRBV5-4,TRBJ2-1,CASRIGGLAGNEQFF
NA,NA,TRBV25-1,TRBJ2-1,CASSGSWDNEQFF
TRBD2,NA,TRBV7-2,TRBJ2-7,CASSFVLAGEHEQYF
NA,NA,TRBV24-1,TRBJ1-1,CATSDSYGGDTEAFF
NA,NA,TRBV7-8,TRBJ2-7,CASSFPNNEQYF
TRBD2,NA,TRBV2,TRBJ2-3,CASSEWREGTDTQYF
NA,NA,TRBV28,TRBJ2-2,CASTRTTNTGELFF
NA,NA,TRBV27,TRBJ2-5,CASSTGGTETQYF
TRBD1,NA,TRBV6-5,TRBJ2-7,CASSSPGQGKFEQYF
NA,once,TRBV28,TRBJ2-1,CASGPHPGNEQFF
NA,NA,TRBV19,TRBJ2-2,CASSIEAIVTGELFF
NA,NA,TRBV7-3,TRBJ2-6,CASSLSPAMSSGANVLTF
NA,NA,TRBV6-5,TRBJ2-7,CASSYGAAPYEQYF
NA,once,TRBV9,TRBJ2-3,CASSGPTATGLFNTDTQYF
NA,NA,TRBV28,TRBJ2-5,CASSTYRIQETQYF